Each of the 8 T cell receptor beta chains below was sequenced from the same sample in a study of T cells in Graves' hyperthyroidism and ophthalmopathy. Amplification yielded TCR beta CDR3 regions, with RNA transcripts as the source. The primer set for the first-round RT-PCR of the TCR CDR3 was HTBI. TCRdb re-analysed the multiplex PCR reads in MiXCR, keeping a single row per CDR3 protein. The table lists 500,000 to 800,000 distinct CDR3 sequences, roughly 15% of them singletons, with under 15% in the top ten. Sequenced input: blood. The receptors here all came from a woman aged 45-65 years with Graves' ophthalmopathy.

A few counts support this clonotype. The DNA for the CDR3 is TGTGCCAGCAGCCAATTTGGACAGGGGGCTGGTGGGGCTTTCTTT. Its protein product is CASSQFGQGAGGAFF. V and J are TRBV14 and TRBJ1-1; 11 bases are a match to TRBD1. V dropped 2 bases and J dropped 11; count of bases not matched to a gene: 10. Germline V CDR1 and CDR2: SGHDN, FVKESK. This CDR3 comprises 15 residues.

This chain joins TRBV7-2 and TRBJ1-6; D is undetermined. Trimming took 4 bases from V and 7 from J, leaving 17 bases between them. The CDR3 is 16 amino acids. Germline V gives CDR1 SGHTA, CDR2 FQGNSA. The CDR3 here is CASSSQLGVGNSPLHF. The CDR3 nucleotides are TGTGCCAGCAGCTCGCAGCTTGGGGTTGGCAATTCACCCCTCCACTTT.

The chain carries TRBV7-9 and TRBJ2-3, with a weak D call TRBD1 (5 bases). Germline V gene lookup returns CDR1 SEHNR and CDR2 FQNEAQ (reference sequence). The V end was cut by 1 base, the J end by 2 bases, with 10 bases between. This CDR3 has 15 amino acids. CDR3 loop: CASSLGSGATDTQYF. The CDR3 bases are TGTGCCAGCAGCTTAGGCTCTGGGGCCACAGATACGCAGTATTTT.

For the CDR3, the DNA is TGTGCCAGCAGCTTAGGTCGCGGCGGAGGATCCAGCTCCTACAATGAGCAGTTCTTC. It yields the protein CASSLGRGGGSSSYNEQFF. The chain recombines TRBV7-2 with TRBJ2-1; perhaps TRBD2 as D (5 bases). This CDR3 comprises 19 residues. V lost 1 base, J lost 0 bases, and 19 bases lay in between. The germline CDR1 and CDR2 sequences are SGHTA and FQGNSA.

The chain couples TRBV14 to TRBJ2-1; 9 bases are shared with TRBD1. Losses at the gene ends were 1 base for V and 0 bases for J; bases not matched to a gene: 7. The CDR3 contains 18 residues. Looked up from germline, CDR1 is SGHDN and CDR2 is FVKESK. This chain's CDR3 is CASSQGFKGQGSYNEQFF. In DNA form, the CDR3 reads TGTGCCAGCAGCCAAGGGTTCAAGGGACAGGGCTCCTACAATGAGCAGTTCTTC. Full variable domain (rest looked up from reference TRBV14 and TRBJ2-1): EAGVTQFPSHSVIEKGQTVTLRCDPISGHDNLYWYRRVMGKEIKFLLHFVKESKQDESGMPNNRFLAERTGGTYSTLKVQPAELEDSGVYFCASSQGFKGQGSYNEQFFGPGTRLTVL.

The genes are TRBV5-6 and TRBJ2-4; the D gene is possibly TRBD1 (6 bases). CDR1 and CDR2 (germline): SGHDT, YYEEEE. This CDR3 is 17 amino acids long. V lost 0 bases to trimming and J lost 3 bases, with 16 bases between them. The CDR3, as DNA: TGTGCCAGCAGCTTGGGAGGCAGGGGCGCTCACAAAAACATTCAGTACTTC. It yields the protein CASSLGGRGAHKNIQYF.

As for this clonotype: A much larger clone differs from this one at a single base, so this may be a read error. The chain recombines TRBV6-1 with TRBJ2-7; the D gene is possibly TRBD1 (5 bases). CDR1 is MNHNS, CDR2 SASEGT, per germline. CDR3 length: 15 residues. The CDR3 is CASSEVDSATYERYF. CDR3 sequence (DNA): TGTGCCAGCAGTGAAGTCGACAGCGCTACCTACGAGCGGTACTTC.

V and J are TRBV20-1 and TRBJ1-2; possibly TRBD1 for D (6 bases). CDR1 DFQATT and CDR2 SNEGSKA come from the germline V gene (reference sequence). The CDR3 has 14 amino acids. The V gene lost 5 bases and the J gene lost 6 bases, with 19 bases spanning the gap. CDR3 residues: CSASLDGTNNGYTF. The CDR3 nucleotides read TGCAGTGCTTCCTTGGACGGGACAAATAATGGCTACACCTTC.